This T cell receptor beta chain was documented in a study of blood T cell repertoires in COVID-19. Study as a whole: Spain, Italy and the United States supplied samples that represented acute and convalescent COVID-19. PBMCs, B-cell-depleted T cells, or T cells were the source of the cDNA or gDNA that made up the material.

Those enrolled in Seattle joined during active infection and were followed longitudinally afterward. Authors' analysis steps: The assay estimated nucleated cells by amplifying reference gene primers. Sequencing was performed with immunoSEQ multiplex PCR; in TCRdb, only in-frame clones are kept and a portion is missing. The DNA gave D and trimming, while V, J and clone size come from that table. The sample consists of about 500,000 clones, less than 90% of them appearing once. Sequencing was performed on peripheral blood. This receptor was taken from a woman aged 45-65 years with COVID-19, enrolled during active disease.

The CDR3: CASSQAGGITEAFF. The DNA of the CDR3 is TGTGCCAGCAGCCAAGCGGGGGGCATCACTGAAGCTTTCTTT. The rearrangement uses TRBV3-1 (or the pseudogene TRBV3-2) and TRBJ1-1; maybe TRBD1 (6 bases). The CDR3 is made up of 14 amino acids. Germline loops: CDR1 LGHDT, CDR2 YNNKEL (reference sequence). V was trimmed by 1 base and J by 4 bases, leaving 10 bases between them.